The 17 T cell receptor beta chains presented below share a single source sample, sequenced in a study of control samples from healthy donors and cancer patients (dated by TCRdb to the early 2020s). Libraries were made using the immunoSEQ multiplex PCR assay. TCRdb stores this immuneACCESS table with in-frame sequences only. Part of the clones is absent; in the studies checked, under half of the shortfall reflects unresolved V genes, and no reason is known for the rest. For this sample there are under 65,000 clones; around 93% appear just once. 0.91% of the sample comes from the top ten. Specimen: PBMCs. The receptors here all came from a man aged 25 to 40 with colorectal cancer.

The chain joins TRBV4-1 to TRBJ2-5, with D possibly TRBD2 on 6 matching bases. The germline gives CDR1 MGHRA, CDR2 YSYEKL. Trimming left V 4 bases short and J 0 bases short, with 12 bases between. The CDR3 has 15 residues. The CDR3 sequence: CASSLGTRYQETQYF. The CDR3 nucleotides read TGCGCCAGCAGCCTCGGGACTCGGTACCAAGAGACCCAGTACTTC.

V usage is TRBV30 and J usage is TRBJ1-5, with unresolved D. CDR3 length: 13 residues. Between the trimmed V and J ends, which lost 0 bases and 2 bases, there was a span of 5 bases. Germline V lookup: CDR1 GTSNPN, CDR2 SVGIG (reference sequence). The CDR3 DNA is TGTGCCTGGAGTGTCGGCGGCAATCAGCCCCAGCATTTT. It translates to CAWSVGGNQPQHF.

The chain recombines TRBV27 with TRBJ2-2; the D gene is possibly TRBD1 (6 bases). Trimming pared 5 bases from V and 3 bases from J, leaving 13 bases between. Looked up from germline, CDR1 is MNHEY and CDR2 is SMNVEV (reference sequence). CDR3 length: 15 residues. The DNA for the CDR3 is TGTGCCAGCAGTCAAAGACAGGTCCACACCGGGGAGCTGTTTTTT. Its translation: CASSQRQVHTGELFF.

The genes are TRBV12-3 or TRBV12-4 and TRBJ2-7, with TRBD1 matching over 7 bases. The CDR3 consists of 13 residues. J gave up 5 bases and V 7 bases, and 8 bases lay outside the gene matches. DNA of the CDR3: TGTGCCAGCACCAGAGACAGGGCACACGAGCAGTACTTC. Translated: CASTRDRAHEQYF.

The genes are TRBV19 and TRBJ1-1; TRBD1 agrees at 8 bases. The V and J ends lost 4 bases and 0 bases, in that order; junction bases with no gene match: 7. The CDR3 length is 16 residues. Per germline, CDR1 LNHDA and CDR2 SQIVND (reference sequence). CDR3 DNA: TGTGCCAGTAGTAATCGACAGGGGCCGCTGAACACTGAAGCTTTCTTT. It translates to CASSNRQGPLNTEAFF. Variable domain in full (rest from reference TRBV19 and TRBJ1-1): DGGITQSPKYLFRKEGQNVTLSCEQNLNHDAMYWYRQDPGQGLRLIYYSQIVNDFQKGDIAEGYSVSREKKESFPLTVTSAQKNPTAFYLCASSNRQGPLNTEAFFGQGTRLTVV.

The CDR3 reads CASSLSHRSSYNEQFF. As DNA, the CDR3 is TGCGCCAGCAGCTTGTCCCACAGGAGCTCCTACAATGAGCAGTTCTTC. The V gene is TRBV5-1, the J gene TRBJ2-1; weak D call: TRBD1 (5 bases). Trimming stripped 1 base from V and 0 bases from J, with 11 bases between. Per the germline V gene, CDR1 is SGHRS and CDR2 is YFSETQ. The CDR3 loop spans 16 amino acids.

J is TRBJ2-1 and V is TRBV11-2; D ambiguous. The CDR3 contains 13 residues. The V gene's germline CDR1 is SGHAT and CDR2 FQNNGV. Deletions cut 1 base from V and 5 bases from J, with 6 bases between. The CDR3 bases are TGTGCCAGCAGCTTAGTTCGGAACAATGAGCAGTTCTTC. It codes for CASSLVRNNEQFF.

The rearrangement links TRBV7-2 to TRBJ1-1; no clear D gene. V lost 3 bases and J lost 2, with 7 bases in between. The germline V gene encodes CDR1 SGHTA and CDR2 FQGNSA. The CDR3 length is 13 residues. The CDR3 bases are TGTGCCAGCAGCTTCACTTCCAACACTGAAGCTTTCTTT. Its protein product is CASSFTSNTEAFF.

This rearrangement joins TRBV3-1 (or the pseudogene TRBV3-2) to TRBJ1-3, with TRBD1 as a possible D gene (5 bases). From germline, CDR1 is LGHDT and CDR2 YNNKEL (reference sequence). V was clipped by 5 bases and J by 0 bases, with 17 bases between them. The CDR3 is 17 residues long. The CDR3 region is CASSDSPEQDSGNTIYF. The CDR3 nucleotides are TGTGCCAGCAGCGACTCGCCCGAACAGGACTCTGGAAACACCATATATTTT.

The chain uses TRBV5-1 and TRBJ2-5, with 11 bases matching TRBD2. With V trimmed by 4 bases and J by 5 bases, 4 bases remained unmatched. The CDR3 length is 14 residues. The V gene's germline CDR1 is SGHRS and CDR2 YFSETQ. CDR3 bases: TGCGCCAGCAGCCTACCTAGCGGGGGGGAGACCCAGTACTTC. It codes for CASSLPSGGETQYF. Complete variable domain (other parts from reference TRBV5-1 and TRBJ2-5): KAGVTQTPRYLIKTRGQQVTLSCSPISGHRSVSWYQQTPGQGLQFLFEYFSETQRNKGNFPGRFSGRQFSNSRSEMNVSTLELGDSALYLCASSLPSGGETQYFGPGTRLLVL.

V usage is TRBV7-2 and J usage is TRBJ2-4; the D gene could be TRBD1 or TRBD2 (6 bases each). The CDR3 spans 14 residues. Per the germline V gene, CDR1 is SGHTA and CDR2 is FQGNSA. V shed 5 bases and J shed 8 bases, with 16 bases lying between them. The CDR3 spells CASSPLGGLDIQYF. The CDR3 DNA follows: TGTGCCAGCAGCCCTCTGGGGGGCCTGGACATTCAGTACTTC.

The genes are TRBV10-2 and TRBJ2-7; D may be TRBD2 (6 bases). CDR3 length equals 14 residues. CDR1 is WSHSY, CDR2 SAAADI, per germline. The V end was cut by 5 bases, the J end by 0 bases, with 11 bases between. The CDR3 DNA sequence: TGCGCCAGCAGTCGGGAGAGGACCTCCTACGAGCAGTACTTC. As protein: CASSRERTSYEQYF.

The genes are TRBV5-1 and TRBJ2-2; TRBD2 matches at 9 bases. Trimming took 4 bases from V and 5 from J; bases not matched to a gene: 9. This CDR3 spans 16 amino acids. Looked up from germline, CDR1 is SGHRS and CDR2 is YFSETQ. This CDR3 reads CASSVLLAGYTGELFF. CDR3 nucleotides: TGCGCCAGCAGCGTTTTACTAGCGGGTTATACCGGGGAGCTGTTTTTT.

The chain has TRBV12-5 and TRBJ2-7; no reliable D call. The CDR3 length is 13 residues. V was shortened by 3 bases and J by 0 bases, with 6 bases between the two germline ends. The V gene's germline CDR1 is LGHNT and CDR2 FRNRAP. CDR3: CASGLTVSYEQYF. CDR3 nucleotides: TGTGCTAGTGGTTTAACAGTCTCCTACGAGCAGTACTTC.

In regard to this clone: Mismatch with germline at one junction end may stem from a read error. J is TRBJ1-1 and V is TRBV19; D possibly corresponds to TRBD1 (5 bases). There are 14 residues in the CDR3. CDR1 and CDR2 from the germline V gene are LNHDA and SQIVND (reference sequence). The CDR3 loop reads CANSGSRGETEAFF. CDR3 coding DNA: TGTGCCAATAGTGGATCTAGGGGAGAAACTGAAGCTTTCTTT.

The gene calls are TRBV24-1 and TRBJ2-4; D is tentatively TRBD1 or TRBD2 (5 bases each). The V gene lost 3 bases and the J gene lost 5 bases, with 13 bases spanning the gap. The germline gives CDR1 KGHDR, CDR2 SFDVKD. The CDR3 contains 15 residues. The CDR3 sequence: CATSDVDSGQNIQYF. The DNA of the CDR3 is TGTGCCACCAGTGATGTCGACAGCGGACAAAACATTCAGTACTTC.

This clone was seen a single time. This chain connects TRBV4-3 to TRBJ1-1, with D unresolved. CDR3 length: 14 amino acids. Germline lookup yields CDR1 LGHNA and CDR2 YSLEER. V was trimmed by 4 bases and J by 8 bases, leaving 17 bases between them. CDR3 residues: CASSRFAWHPEAFF. DNA for the CDR3: TGCGCCAGCAGCCGCTTCGCCTGGCACCCCGAAGCTTTCTTT.